Listed below are T cell receptor beta chains from one sample, sequenced in a study of cytomegalovirus exposure and HLA in healthy donors. TCRdb's copy holds only in-frame clones and misses some; the assay was immunoSEQ multiplex PCR. The profile shows around 190,000 clones, about 77% of them singletons. The sequenced sample consisted of PBMCs. Every receptor here comes from a man in his thirties or forties in good health and CMV-seropositive. The CDR3 runs from the conserved cysteine through the conserved F or W. D genes are given only for firm matches. Clone size, where shown, is once, few, many, or a class for clones that have expanded.

-,TRBV7-3,-,TRBJ2-7,TGTGCCAGCAGCTTGGGGGGTATCGAGCAGTACTTC,CASSLGGIEQYF
TRBD2,TRBV9,-,TRBJ2-7,TGTGCCAGCAGCGTTTCGGGTGCGGACCGGGGGGAGCGGAACTTC,CASSVSGADRGERNF
TRBD1,TRBV18,-,TRBJ2-3,TGTGCCAGCTCACCAACGGGGACAGCCATCACAGATACGCAGTATTTT,CASSPTGTAITDTQYF
-,TRBV30,-,TRBJ2-2,TGTGCCTGGAGCGAGGGACACCTCACCGGGGAGCTGTTTTTT,CAWSEGHLTGELFF
TRBD1,TRBV6-1,few,TRBJ1-2,TGTGCCAGCCTCCGGGACAGGGGGCCTGGCTACACCTTC,CASLRDRGPGYTF
TRBD1,TRBV10-3,-,TRBJ1-4,TGTGCCATCAGTGAGGGGGGGACAGTGAATGAAAAACTGTTTTTT,CAISEGGTVNEKLFF
-,TRBV6-1,-,TRBJ2-7,TGTGCCAGCAGTGGAATAGTTAACTACGAGCAGTACTTC,CASSGIVNYEQYF
-,TRBV5-6,-,TRBJ1-5,TGTGCCAGCAGCTTGATGGGCACTGGTAGCAATCAGCCCCAGCATTTT,CASSLMGTGSNQPQHF
TRBD2,TRBV4-1,few,TRBJ2-1,TGCGCCAGCAGCCCGACTAGCGGGGGGGCTCATGAGCAGTTCTTC,CASSPTSGGAHEQFF
TRBD1,TRBV5-4,-,TRBJ2-2,TGTGCCGGCGTCGGACAGGGGTCGAACACCGGGGAGCTGTTTTTT,CAGVGQGSNTGELFF
-,TRBV18,-,TRBJ2-5,TGTGCCAGCTCCCGTTCCTCCGGGGATCAAGAGACCCAGTACTTC,CASSRSSGDQETQYF
-,TRBV2,-,TRBJ1-2,TGTGCCAGCCGGTTGACAGCGAACTATGGCTACACCTTC,CASRLTANYGYTF
TRBD2,TRBV30,-,TRBJ2-5,TGTGCCTCCCCCCTATTCGTCGGGACTAGGTTTAGGGAGACCCAGTACTTC,CASPLFVGTRFRETQYF
-,TRBV6-5,-,TRBJ1-1,TGTGCCAGCAGCCGAGCTGGTAACACTGAAGCTTTCTTT,CASSRAGNTEAFF
-,TRBV5-1,-,TRBJ2-5,TGCGCCAGCAGGAGGGGGTTGCAGGAGACCCAGTACTTC,CASRRGLQETQYF
-,TRBV6-5,-,TRBJ1-4,TGTGCCAGCAGTTACTCGGGTCAGGGAGGCGAAAAACTGTTTTTT,CASSYSGQGGEKLFF
TRBD1,TRBV5-1,once,TRBJ1-1,TGCGCCAGCAGCTTGACAGGGGGCTCGGGCACTGAAGCTTTCTTT,CASSLTGGSGTEAFF
TRBD2,TRBV4-2,-,TRBJ2-5,TGTGCCAGCAGCCAAGATGGGCTAGCGGAAGAGACCCAGTACTTC,CASSQDGLAEETQYF
TRBD2,TRBV4-2,few,TRBJ2-3,TGTGCCAGCAGCCAAGCTAGCGGGGTTGGAGATACGCAGTATTTT,CASSQASGVGDTQYF
-,TRBV4-3,-,TRBJ2-2,TGCGCCAGCAGTGAGTCGAGCGTCGGGGAGCTGTTTTTT,CASSESSVGELFF
TRBD2,TRBV25-1,-,TRBJ2-1,TGTGCCAGCAGTGAGACTAGCGGGAGGAGGAGTGAGCAGTTCTTC,CASSETSGRRSEQFF
-,TRBV7-6,-,TRBJ2-7,TGTGCCAGCAGCCTCGGGACTCCTACCTACGAGCAGTACTTC,CASSLGTPTYEQYF